The 19 T cell receptor beta chains in this list originate from one sample, sequenced in a study of shared clonotypes between healthy human individuals. Method: immunoSEQ multiplex PCR; TCRdb's copy keeps in-frame clones and lacks some. The sample contains 850,000 to 1,200,000 clones, around 76% of which appear only once. The sequencing input was memory CD4+ T cells sorted from blood. Subset denoted: CD45RA-negative fraction. The receptors derive from a man between 18 and 35 years old in good health.

This clone showed up just once. V gene TRBV7-6 combines with J gene TRBJ1-4, with D perhaps matching TRBD1 (5 bases). Germline CDR1 reads SGHVS; CDR2 reads FNYEAQ. Deletions cut 1 base from V and 2 bases from J, with 14 bases between. The CDR3 runs 17 residues. The CDR3 sequence is CASSLGPGRGTNEKLFF. CDR3 nucleotide sequence: TGTGCCAGCAGCTTAGGGCCAGGGAGAGGGACTAATGAAAAACTGTTTTTT. Filled out from reference TRBV7-6 and TRBJ1-4, the complete variable domain reads GAGVSQSPRYKVTKRGQDVALRCDPISGHVSLYWYRQALGQGPEFLTYFNYEAQQDKSGLPNDRFSAERPEGSISTLTIQRTEQRDSAMYRCASSLGPGRGTNEKLFFGSGTQLSVL.

The chain is built from TRBV7-2 and TRBJ2-5, with TRBD2 identical over 7 bases. Per germline, CDR1 SGHTA and CDR2 FQGNSA. Trimming took 6 bases from V and 4 from J; bases not matched to a gene: 8. CDR3 length: 14 amino acids. Here the CDR3 reads CASRFGGGSETQYF. DNA for the CDR3: TGTGCCAGCAGATTTGGGGGGGGGTCAGAGACCCAGTACTTC. The full variable domain, in which reference TRBV7-2 and TRBJ2-5 provide the parts outside the CDR3, is GAGVSQSPSNKVTEKGKDVELRCDPISGHTALYWYRQSLGQGLEFLIYFQGNSAPDKSGLPSDRFSAERTGGSVSTLTIQRTQQEDSAVYLCASRFGGGSETQYFGPGTRLLVL.

This clone was found many times. The CDR3 bases are TGTGCCAGCAGCCCCGGACTAGCGGCTAGCACAGATACGCAGTATTTT. Translated: CASSPGLAASTDTQYF. V usage is TRBV7-3 and J usage is TRBJ2-3; TRBD2 agrees at 10 bases. V was pared by 5 bases and J by 0 bases, with 5 bases of the junction left unmatched. The CDR3 is made up of 16 amino acids. The germline gives CDR1 SGHTA, CDR2 FQGTGA.

Only a few counts were recorded for this clone. V is TRBV20-1 and J is TRBJ1-2; TRBD1 aligns across 7 bases. This CDR3 region has 11 residues. The germline CDR1 and CDR2 sequences are DFQATT and SNEGSKA (reference sequence). With V trimmed by 6 bases and J by 14 bases, 12 bases remained unmatched. In nucleotides, the CDR3 is TGCAGTGCGACCGGGACAGACCGTGGGACCTTC. Translating it yields CSATGTDRGTF.

This sequence joins TRBV30 and TRBJ1-3; weak D call: TRBD1 (6 bases). This CDR3 region has 16 residues. The germline V gene encodes CDR1 GTSNPN and CDR2 SVGIG (reference sequence). The V end lost 2 bases, the J end lost 0 bases, and 14 bases lay between the germline ends. The CDR3 coding sequence is TGTGCCTGGAGTCTTACAGGGTCAAACTCTGGAAACACCATATATTTT. This codes for CAWSLTGSNSGNTIYF.

V is TRBV29-1 and J is TRBJ2-7; D is possibly TRBD1 (8 bases). The V gene's germline CDR1 is SQVTM and CDR2 ANQGSEA. The CDR3 length is 12 residues. V was clipped by 3 bases and J by 6 bases, with 12 bases between them. CDR3 residues: CSVDNRGGEQYF. In DNA, the CDR3 is TGCAGCGTTGATAACAGGGGGGGCGAGCAGTACTTC.

The rearrangement uses TRBV4-1 and TRBJ1-5; 10 nucleotides line up with TRBD1. The CDR3 runs to 20 residues. The germline CDR1 and CDR2 sequences are MGHRA and YSYEKL. The V and J ends lost 6 bases and 2 bases, in that order; junction bases with no gene match: 19. Here the CDR3 DNA reads TGCGCCAGCAGTCCCGAGGTCGGGGACAGGGGAAGGAGGGGCAATCAGCCCCAGCATTTT. The encoded protein is CASSPEVGDRGRRGNQPQHF.

The chain has TRBV9 and TRBJ2-1, with D perhaps matching TRBD2 (7 bases). Deletions cut 4 bases from V and 0 bases from J, with 20 bases between. Per the germline V gene, CDR1 is SGDLS and CDR2 is YYNGEE. CDR3 size: 18 residues. CDR3 in DNA: TGTGCCAGCAGCCTAGGGGCGGGGGCCGAAAGCTCCTACAATGAGCAGTTCTTC. It encodes CASSLGAGAESSYNEQFF.

This clone has a handful of counts. The CDR3 sequence: CASSEAGLAIKTQYF. The DNA for the CDR3 is TGTGCCAGCAGTGAAGCCGGACTAGCGATAAAGACCCAGTACTTC. This rearrangement joins TRBV6-1 to TRBJ2-5; 9 bases agree with TRBD2. Germline assignment: CDR1 MNHNS and CDR2 SASEGT. The V and J ends lost 0 bases and 6 bases, in that order; junction bases with no gene match: 5. The CDR3 runs 15 residues.

This chain connects TRBV19 to TRBJ2-2, with TRBD1 identical over 8 bases. The length of the CDR3 is 14 residues. V shed 7 bases, J shed 6 bases, and the junction held 7 bases outside the gene matches. Germline loops: CDR1 LNHDA, CDR2 SQIVND (reference sequence). CDR3 coding DNA: TGTGCCAGTATTCCACAGGGGGTACCCGGGGAGCTGTTTTTT. Its translation: CASIPQGVPGELFF.

As for this clone: This sample includes further DNA sequences coding for the same CDR3. The chain has TRBV28 and TRBJ1-5, with no clear D. Germline V gene data show CDR1 as MDHEN and CDR2 as SYDVKM. CDR3 size: 13 residues. With 6 bases removed from V and 3 bases from J, the gap between germline ends came to 9 bases. CDR3 nucleotides: TGTGCCAGCAGAAGGCAGGACAATCAGCCCCAGCATTTT. It is translated as CASRRQDNQPQHF.

The sample holds many counts of this clone. The rearrangement joins TRBV11-3 to TRBJ2-2; the match to TRBD2 covers 9 bases. Unmatched junction bases numbered 17, after V lost 5 bases and J lost 7 bases. This CDR3 is 18 amino acids long. CDR1 and CDR2 from the germline V gene are SGHNT and YENEEA. The CDR3 DNA reads as TGTGCCAGCAGCCCCCCAACATTCGGCGGGGGGGCGGGCGGGGAGCTGTTTTTT. This sequence encodes CASSPPTFGGGAGGELFF.

The rearrangement joins TRBV6-1 to TRBJ2-7, with TRBD1 matching 7 bases. Germline CDR1 and CDR2: MNHNS and SASEGT. Trimming took 0 bases from V and 4 from J; bases not matched to a gene: 6. This CDR3 spans 15 amino acids. Here the CDR3 reads CASSEASTGAYEQYF. In DNA form, the CDR3 reads TGTGCCAGCAGTGAAGCTTCTACAGGGGCATACGAGCAGTACTTC.

On this clone itself: Other DNA variants within this sample encode the same CDR3. The V call is TRBV2, the J call TRBJ1-2; 7 bases align to TRBD1. CDR3 length: 13 residues. The germline V gene has CDR1 SNHLY and CDR2 FYNNEI. V lost 6 bases, J lost 1 base, and 2 bases stayed unmatched. CDR3 region: CASRGDSNYGYTF. The CDR3 coding sequence is TGTGCCAGCAGGGGGGACAGTAACTATGGCTACACCTTC.

V usage is TRBV6-6 and J usage is TRBJ2-5; 7 positions agree with TRBD1. Per the germline V gene, CDR1 is MNHNY and CDR2 is SVGAGI (reference sequence). The ends lost 5 bases at V and 0 bases at J; junction bases unmatched: 6. CDR3 length: 15 residues. CDR3 in DNA: TGTGCCAGCAGTCACGGACAGGCGTACCAAGAGACCCAGTACTTC. This encodes CASSHGQAYQETQYF.

This rearrangement joins TRBV29-1 to TRBJ1-4, with 8 positions matching TRBD1. Germline V gene sequence: CDR1 SQVTM, CDR2 ANQGSEA. The CDR3 is 15 residues long. The V gene end was trimmed by 7 bases and the J gene end by 7 bases; junction bases not matched to a gene: 14. This CDR3 reads CSASQGAGLIEKLFF. For the CDR3, the DNA is TGCAGCGCCTCCCAGGGGGCAGGTTTGATTGAAAAACTGTTTTTT.

The CDR3 loop is CASSESGAGGVNIQYF. The CDR3 nucleotides read TGTGCCAGCAGTGAATCTGGAGCAGGAGGGGTAAACATTCAGTACTTC. The V call is TRBV2, the J call TRBJ2-4; weak D call: TRBD2 (6 bases). This CDR3 is 16 amino acids long. Germline CDR1 is SNHLY and CDR2 is FYNNEI. Trimming stripped 2 bases from V and 6 bases from J, with 17 bases between.

V is TRBV6-1 and J is TRBJ2-5; 7 positions match TRBD2. Near its end, the DNA agrees better with TRBJ2-7, so the J call may be wrong. The CDR3 sequence is 13 residues long. The germline CDR1 and CDR2 sequences are MNHNS and SASEGT. For the CDR3, the DNA is TGTGCCAGTCGGAGGCGGGAGACCTACGAGCAGTACTTC. Its protein is CASRRRETYEQYF.

In this sample, this clone turned up once. V usage is TRBV28 and J usage is TRBJ2-7; D might be TRBD1 or TRBD2, each matching 5 bases. The CDR3 has 13 amino acids. The germline V gene encodes CDR1 MDHEN and CDR2 SYDVKM. V was clipped by 4 bases and J by 4 bases, with 11 bases between them. The CDR3 DNA is TGTGCCAGCAGTTCGGTGTGGGGGTACGAGCAGTACTTC. Translated: CASSSVWGYEQYF.